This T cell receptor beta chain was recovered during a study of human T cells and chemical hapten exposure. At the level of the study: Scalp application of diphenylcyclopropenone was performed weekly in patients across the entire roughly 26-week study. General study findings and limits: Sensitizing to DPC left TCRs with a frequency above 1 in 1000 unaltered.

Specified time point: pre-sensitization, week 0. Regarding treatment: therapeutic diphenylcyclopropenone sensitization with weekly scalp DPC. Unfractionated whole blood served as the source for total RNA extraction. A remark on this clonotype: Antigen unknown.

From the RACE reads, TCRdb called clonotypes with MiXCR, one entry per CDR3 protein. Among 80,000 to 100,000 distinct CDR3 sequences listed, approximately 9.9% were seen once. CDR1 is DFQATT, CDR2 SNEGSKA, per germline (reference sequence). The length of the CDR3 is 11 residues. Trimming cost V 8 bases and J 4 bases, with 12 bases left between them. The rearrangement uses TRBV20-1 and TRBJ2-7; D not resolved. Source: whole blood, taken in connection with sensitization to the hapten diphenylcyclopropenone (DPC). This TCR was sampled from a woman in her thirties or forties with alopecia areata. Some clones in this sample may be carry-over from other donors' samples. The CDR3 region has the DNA TGCAGTCCACTAAGAGGTTACGAGCAGTACTTC. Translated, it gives CSPLRGYEQYF.